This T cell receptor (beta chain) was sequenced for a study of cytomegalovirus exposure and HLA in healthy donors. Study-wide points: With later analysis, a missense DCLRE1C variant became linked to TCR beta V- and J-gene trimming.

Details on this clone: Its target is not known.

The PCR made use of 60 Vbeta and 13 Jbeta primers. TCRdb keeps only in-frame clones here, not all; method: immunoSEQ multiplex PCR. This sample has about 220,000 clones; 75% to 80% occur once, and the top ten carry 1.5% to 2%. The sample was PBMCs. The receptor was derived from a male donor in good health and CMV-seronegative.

CDR3 nucleotides: TGTGCCAGCATCCCCCCCGGTGGGACAGGGGCCCTCCGGGCCGGGGAGCTGTTTTTT. This sequence encodes CASIPPGGTGALRAGELFF. The gene calls are TRBV28 and TRBJ2-2; 10 bases map to TRBD1. CDR3 length: 19 residues. Germline V gene lookup returns CDR1 MDHEN and CDR2 SYDVKM. V trimming: 7 bases; J trimming: 6 bases; junction bases outside the gene matches: 20.